Following are 27 T cell receptor beta chains from one sample sequenced in a study of cytomegalovirus exposure and HLA in healthy donors. The PCR used 60 Vbeta and 13 Jbeta primers. Profiled with immunoSEQ multiplex PCR; TCRdb holds only in-frame clones, not every one. The sample contains tens of thousands of clones, 65% to 75% of which appear only once. The source material was PBMCs. These receptors were collected from a woman aged 40-49 years in good health and CMV-seropositive.

The CDR3 DNA sequence: TGTGCCAGTAGTATTTCAGGGGGCGCAGACTATGGCTACACCTTC. As protein: CASSISGGADYGYTF. The rearrangement links TRBV19 to TRBJ1-2, with 8 bases lining up with TRBD1. Trimming took 3 bases from V and 3 from J; bases not matched to a gene: 6. Germline V CDR1 and CDR2: LNHDA, SQIVND (reference sequence). The length of the CDR3 is 15 residues.

The chain carries TRBV6-1 and TRBJ1-1; 9 bases match TRBD1. From germline, CDR1 is MNHNS and CDR2 SASEGT. There are 14 residues in the CDR3. Losses at the gene ends were 6 bases for V and 5 bases for J; bases not matched to a gene: 7. Here the CDR3 reads CASSHRGLRTEAFF. In DNA, the CDR3 is TGTGCCAGCAGCCACAGGGGGCTGCGGACTGAAGCTTTCTTT.

This clone occurred a few times. The chain has TRBV4-3 and TRBJ1-2, with 7 bases identical to TRBD1. CDR3 size: 15 residues. Trimming at V came to 1 base and at J to 5 bases, leaving 7 bases not matched to a gene. In germline, CDR1 is LGHNA, CDR2 YSLEER. The CDR3 nucleotides are TGCGCCAGCAGCCAAGCGACAGGGTTGGTTTATGGCTACACCTTC. Residues: CASSQATGLVYGYTF.

The gene calls are TRBV19 and TRBJ2-7, with D perhaps TRBD2 (6 bases). This CDR3 has 10 amino acids. V lost 9 bases and J lost 6, with 9 bases in between. In germline, CDR1 is LNHDA, CDR2 SQIVND (reference sequence). The CDR3 loop is CASGSGEQYF. As DNA, the CDR3 is TGTGCCAGCGGGAGCGGCGAGCAGTACTTC.

This chain uses TRBV7-2 with TRBJ2-5; 14 bases are shared with TRBD2. The ends lost 4 bases at V and 2 bases at J; junction bases unmatched: 6. Per germline, CDR1 SGHTA and CDR2 FQGNSA. The CDR3 spans 17 residues. CDR3 nucleotides: TGTGCCAGCAGCTATAAGGGACTAGCGGGAGCACAAGAGACCCAGTACTTC. It encodes CASSYKGLAGAQETQYF.

The chain couples TRBV6-6 to TRBJ1-6; D is possibly TRBD1 (5 bases). Germline V gives CDR1 MNHNY, CDR2 SVGAGI (reference sequence). This CDR3 has 13 residues. The CDR3 spells CALGGDHNSPLHF. The CDR3 nucleotides read TGTGCTCTTGGAGGGGACCATAATTCACCCCTCCACTTT.

This sequence joins TRBV5-1 and TRBJ1-1, with D possibly being TRBD1 (6 bases). Trimming left V 2 bases short and J 8 bases short, with 10 bases between. Germline V gene data show CDR1 as SGHRS and CDR2 as YFSETQ. The CDR3 is 12 residues long. For the CDR3, the DNA is TGCGCCAGCAGCTTCGACAGGAGCGAAGCTTTCTTT. Translated, it gives CASSFDRSEAFF.

DNA for the CDR3: TGTGCCAGCAGCGAAGGGACAGCTAACTATGGCTACACCTTC. It encodes CASSEGTANYGYTF. The chain recombines TRBV5-6 with TRBJ1-2; TRBD1 matches 7 bases. The length of the CDR3 is 14 residues. J was trimmed by 0 bases and V by 4 bases; bases with no gene match: 3. The germline CDR1 and CDR2 sequences are SGHDT and YYEEEE.

V gene TRBV27 combines with J gene TRBJ2-2; D is possibly TRBD2 (6 bases). This CDR3 comprises 13 residues. V was cut by 7 bases and J by 5 bases, with 11 bases left in between. Germline-derived CDR1 and CDR2 are MNHEY and SMNVEV (reference sequence). CDR3 protein: CASNQAGTGELFF. Here the CDR3 DNA reads TGTGCCAGCAATCAGGCGGGAACCGGGGAGCTGTTTTTT.

V gene TRBV9 combines with J gene TRBJ2-2; weak D call: TRBD2 (6 bases). The CDR3 runs 16 residues. V was pared by 0 bases and J by 0 bases, with 9 bases between. CDR1 and CDR2 (germline): SGDLS, YYNGEE. The CDR3 DNA reads as TGTGCCAGCAGCGTAGATGGAGGGCCGAACACCGGGGAGCTGTTTTTT. This encodes CASSVDGGPNTGELFF.

This chain joins TRBV7-2 and TRBJ1-2; D unclear. The V end lost 5 bases, the J end lost 3 bases, and 10 bases lay between the germline ends. The CDR3 contains 13 residues. Germline CDR1 and CDR2: SGHTA and FQGNSA. CDR3 in amino acids: CASSPDSDYGYTF. The CDR3, as DNA: TGTGCCAGCAGCCCGGACTCAGACTATGGCTACACCTTC.

The V and J genes are TRBV2 and TRBJ1-5; D perhaps matches TRBD1 (6 bases). The germline V gene encodes CDR1 SNHLY and CDR2 FYNNEI. Between the trimmed V and J ends, which lost 5 bases and 6 bases, there was a span of 17 bases. This CDR3 has 15 amino acids. CDR3 loop: CASSSIGGAAQPQHF. CDR3 DNA: TGTGCCAGCAGTTCAATAGGGGGGGCCGCTCAGCCCCAGCATTTT.

V usage is TRBV5-6 and J usage is TRBJ1-4; D is unclear. The CDR3 is 12 residues long. V lost 2 bases and J lost 8, with 7 bases in between. Germline CDR1 reads SGHDT; CDR2 reads YYEEEE. CDR3 residues: CASSFGGEKLFF. The CDR3 DNA sequence: TGTGCCAGCAGCTTTGGAGGGGAAAAACTGTTTTTT.

This chain connects TRBV29-1 to TRBJ2-1; TRBD2 matches 8 bases. This CDR3 has 14 amino acids. CDR1 and CDR2 from the germline V gene are SQVTM and ANQGSEA. V dropped 1 base and J dropped 6; count of bases not matched to a gene: 5. Here the CDR3 reads CSVEALAGFNEQFF. The CDR3 DNA reads as TGCAGCGTTGAAGCCCTAGCGGGCTTCAATGAGCAGTTCTTC.

Notes on this clone: The junction differs from germline at one of its ends, possibly a read error. The chain joins TRBV30 to TRBJ1-4; D unresolved. Germline CDR1 GTSNPN, CDR2 SVGIG (reference sequence). The CDR3 runs 11 residues. The CDR3 is CAWSDLERLFF. The CDR3 DNA reads as TGTGCCTGGAGTGACCTAGAAAGACTGTTTTTT.

The chain links TRBV10-3 to TRBJ1-5, with a weak D call TRBD1 (6 bases). The germline V gene has CDR1 ENHRY and CDR2 SYGVKD. The CDR3 loop spans 16 amino acids. Trimming stripped 5 bases from V and 5 bases from J, with 19 bases between. The CDR3 DNA sequence: TGTGCCATCAGTTCTTCTACGGGACAAGGCTATCAGCCCCAGCATTTT. Residues: CAISSSTGQGYQPQHF.

In the case of this clone: In this CDR3 the conserved last residue, phenylalanine or tryptophan, is missing, so a read error is likely. The limits of the CDR3 on the DNA are not certain, so only TCRdb's listed CDR3 is given. The chain uses TRBV28 and TRBJ2-7; the table calls TRBD2, which could not be checked here. The CDR3 contains 11 residues when both ends are counted. Per the germline V gene, CDR1 is MDHEN and CDR2 is SYDVKM. CDR3 loop: CASRKSGVLSY.

The gene calls are TRBV7-2 and TRBJ1-5; possible D gene TRBD1, 6 bases. CDR1 is SGHTA and CDR2 is FQGNSA in the germline V gene. The length of the CDR3 is 17 residues. Deletions cut 2 bases from V and 0 bases from J, with 14 bases between. CDR3 residues: CASSLNGRGYSNQPQHF. The CDR3 DNA is TGTGCCAGCAGCTTAAACGGGAGGGGGTATAGCAATCAGCCCCAGCATTTT.

The chain combines TRBV28 with TRBJ1-1, with no clear D. The germline V gene has CDR1 MDHEN and CDR2 SYDVKM. Between the trimmed V and J ends, which lost 2 bases and 10 bases, there was a span of 11 bases. This CDR3 has 12 amino acids. CDR3 region: CASSLQDFGAFF. DNA for the CDR3: TGTGCCAGCAGTTTACAAGATTTCGGAGCTTTCTTT.

The chain recombines TRBV5-1 with TRBJ1-3; no reliable D call. Deletions cut 6 bases from V and 0 bases from J, with 7 bases between. Germline V gives CDR1 SGHRS, CDR2 YFSETQ. There are 13 residues in the CDR3. The CDR3 loop reads CASTTSSGNTIYF. The CDR3 nucleotides are TGCGCCAGCACAACATCCTCTGGAAACACCATATATTTT.

This clone was counted a single time. The chain has TRBV6-1 and TRBJ1-2; 9 nucleotides align to TRBD1. V shed 5 bases and J 4 bases; nucleotides not matched to a gene: 8. The CDR3 loop spans 15 amino acids. Germline lookup yields CDR1 MNHNS and CDR2 SASEGT. The CDR3 DNA reads as TGTGCCAGCAGTCTTCCGGGACAGGGATCCTATGGCTACACCTTC. This translates into CASSLPGQGSYGYTF.

The chain recombines TRBV7-8 with TRBJ2-3; perhaps TRBD2 as D (6 bases). This CDR3 region has 15 residues. Looked up from germline, CDR1 is SGHVS and CDR2 is FQNEAQ. V lost 3 bases and J lost 2, with 12 bases in between. CDR3 in amino acids: CASSLSGPPTDTQYF. The CDR3 nucleotides are TGTGCCAGCAGCTTGAGCGGGCCTCCCACAGATACGCAGTATTTT.

The chain combines TRBV4-1 with TRBJ1-1; 7 nucleotides match TRBD1. Germline CDR1 is MGHRA and CDR2 is YSYEKL. The CDR3 spans 16 residues. J lost 5 bases, V lost 3 bases, and 12 bases had no gene match. The CDR3 DNA follows: TGCGCCAGCAGCCATGCTTCTAACAGGGGTAATACTGAAGCTTTCTTT. Its translation: CASSHASNRGNTEAFF.

There are a few counts of this clone. The chain links TRBV5-1 to TRBJ2-3, with 10 bases fitting TRBD2. Germline lookup yields CDR1 SGHRS and CDR2 YFSETQ. This CDR3 is built from 16 residues. Unmatched junction bases numbered 10, after V lost 5 bases and J lost 4 bases. The CDR3 reads CASRSQLAGFSDTQYF. The CDR3 bases are TGCGCCAGCAGATCTCAACTAGCGGGATTTTCAGATACGCAGTATTTT. Variable domain in full (rest from reference TRBV5-1 and TRBJ2-3): KAGVTQTPRYLIKTRGQQVTLSCSPISGHRSVSWYQQTPGQGLQFLFEYFSETQRNKGNFPGRFSGRQFSNSRSEMNVSTLELGDSALYLCASRSQLAGFSDTQYFGPGTRLTVL.

The gene calls are TRBV19 and TRBJ1-5; no clear D gene. In germline, CDR1 is LNHDA, CDR2 SQIVND (reference sequence). The CDR3 is made up of 16 amino acids. V lost 1 base to trimming and J lost 2 bases, with 12 bases between them. The CDR3 coding sequence is TGTGCCAGTAGTATAGGTGGCAATTTCGGCAATCAGCCCCAGCATTTT. Translated, it gives CASSIGGNFGNQPQHF.

V gene TRBV30 combines with J gene TRBJ2-7, with 9 bases identical to TRBD2. The junction had 13 bases not matched to a gene; V was cut back by 3 bases and J by 7 bases. Germline V lookup: CDR1 GTSNPN, CDR2 SVGIG (reference sequence). The CDR3 loop spans 15 amino acids. The CDR3 reads CAWRLAGIAAGEQYF. The DNA of the CDR3 is TGTGCCTGGAGGCTAGCGGGGATCGCGGCGGGTGAGCAGTACTTC.

This clone was recorded at least ten times. The J gene is TRBJ1-5, the V gene TRBV18; D might be TRBD1 (5 bases). Germline CDR1 KGHSH, CDR2 LQKENI. Trimming stripped 2 bases from V and 3 bases from J, with 14 bases between. CDR3 length: 16 residues. In DNA form, the CDR3 reads TGTGCCAGCTCACCAGGGGGGACGAGTTCCAATCAGCCCCAGCATTTT. As protein: CASSPGGTSSNQPQHF.